This paragraph reports one T cell receptor beta chain. This entry comes from a study of long-term antiretroviral therapy in people with HIV. Version v3.0 of the immunoSEQ assay was performed at survey level. Sequencing aimed at roughly 40,000-55,000 T-cell genomes per sample. Repertoires were generated with immunoSEQ multiplex PCR, while TCRdb's copy carries only in-frame clones and drops some. Seen here are under 50,000 clones, more than 80% observed once, and the top ten hold 5.5% to 6.5%. Roughly 1-10 million cryopreserved PBMC were held in samples before DNA extraction. This TCR was sampled from a woman aged 45-65 years with HIV. The material sequenced was unsorted PBMCs, taken 3.1 years after starting antiretroviral therapy.

The CDR3: CAWSAGLPPYEQYF. The DNA for the CDR3 is TGTGCCTGGAGTGCCGGGTTACCCCCCTACGAGCAGTACTTC. The rearrangement joins TRBV30 to TRBJ2-7; the D is unclear. The V gene's germline CDR1 is GTSNPN and CDR2 SVGIG (reference sequence). CDR3 size: 14 residues. V was cut by 1 base and J by 2 bases, with 12 bases left in between.